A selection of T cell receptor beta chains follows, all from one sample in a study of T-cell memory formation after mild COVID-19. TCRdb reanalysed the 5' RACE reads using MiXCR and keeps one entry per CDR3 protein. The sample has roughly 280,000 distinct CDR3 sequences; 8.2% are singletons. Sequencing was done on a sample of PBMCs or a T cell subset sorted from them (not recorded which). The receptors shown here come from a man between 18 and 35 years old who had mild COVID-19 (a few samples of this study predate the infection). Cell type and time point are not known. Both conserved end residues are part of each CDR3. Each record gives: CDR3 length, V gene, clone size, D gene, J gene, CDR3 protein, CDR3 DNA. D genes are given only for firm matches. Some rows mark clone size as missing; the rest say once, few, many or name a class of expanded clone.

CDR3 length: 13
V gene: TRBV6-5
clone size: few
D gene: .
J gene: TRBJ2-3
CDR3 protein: CASSHASTDTQYF
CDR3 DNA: TGTGCCAGCAGTCACGCTAGCACAGATACGCAGTATTTT

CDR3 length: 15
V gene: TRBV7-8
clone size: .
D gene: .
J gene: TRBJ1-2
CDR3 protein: CASSLAGGALYGYTF
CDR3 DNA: TGTGCCAGCAGCTTAGCTGGGGGCGCCCTCTATGGCTACACCTTC

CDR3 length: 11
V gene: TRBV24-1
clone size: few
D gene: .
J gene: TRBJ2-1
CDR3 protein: CATPPLNEQFF
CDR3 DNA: TGTGCCACCCCACCCTTGAATGAGCAGTTCTTC

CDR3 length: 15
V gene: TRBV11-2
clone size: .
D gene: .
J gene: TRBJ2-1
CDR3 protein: CASSSDSSLYNEQFF
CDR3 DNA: TGTGCCAGCAGCTCGGACAGCAGCCTTTACAATGAGCAGTTCTTC

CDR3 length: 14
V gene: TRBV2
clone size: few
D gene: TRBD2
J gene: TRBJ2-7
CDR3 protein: CASSELAESYEQYF
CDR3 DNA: TGTGCCAGCAGCGAGCTAGCGGAATCCTACGAGCAGTACTTC

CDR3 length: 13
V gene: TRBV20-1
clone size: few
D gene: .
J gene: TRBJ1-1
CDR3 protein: CSTTGRARTEAFF
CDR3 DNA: TGCAGTACAACAGGGAGGGCGCGAACTGAAGCTTTCTTT

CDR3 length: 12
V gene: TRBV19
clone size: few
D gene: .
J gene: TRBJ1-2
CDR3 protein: CASSTGGGGYTF
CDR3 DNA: TGTGCCAGTAGTACGGGAGGAGGCGGCTACACCTTC

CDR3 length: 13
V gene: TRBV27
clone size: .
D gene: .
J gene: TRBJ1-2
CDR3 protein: CASSSSDSLGYTF
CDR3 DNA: TGTGCCAGCAGTTCTTCCGACAGTCTTGGCTACACCTTC

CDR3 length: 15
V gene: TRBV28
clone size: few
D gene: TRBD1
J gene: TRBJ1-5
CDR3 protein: CASKDRGIISQPQHF
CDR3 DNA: TGTGCCAGTAAGGACAGGGGGATTATAAGTCAGCCCCAGCATTTT

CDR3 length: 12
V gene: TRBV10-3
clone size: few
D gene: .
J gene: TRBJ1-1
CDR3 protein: CAISVSNTEAFF
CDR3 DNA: TGTGCCATCAGTGTCTCGAACACTGAAGCTTTCTTT

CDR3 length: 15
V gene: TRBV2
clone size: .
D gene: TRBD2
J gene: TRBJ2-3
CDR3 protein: CASRITSGGPDTQYF
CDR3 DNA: TGTGCCAGCAGGATAACTAGCGGGGGCCCAGATACGCAGTATTTT

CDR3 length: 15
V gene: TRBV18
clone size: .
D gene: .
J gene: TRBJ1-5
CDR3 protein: CASSAGRVSNQPQHF
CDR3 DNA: TGTGCCAGCTCAGCCGGACGGGTTAGCAATCAGCCCCAGCATTTT

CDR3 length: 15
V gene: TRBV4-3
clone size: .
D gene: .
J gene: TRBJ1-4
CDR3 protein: CASSQLQATNEKLFF
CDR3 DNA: TGCGCCAGCAGCCAACTGCAGGCAACTAATGAAAAACTGTTTTTT

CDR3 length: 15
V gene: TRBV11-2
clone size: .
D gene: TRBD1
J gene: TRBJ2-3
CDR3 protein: CASSKTGDGADTQYF
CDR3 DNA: TGTGCCAGCAGCAAGACAGGGGATGGGGCAGATACGCAGTATTTT

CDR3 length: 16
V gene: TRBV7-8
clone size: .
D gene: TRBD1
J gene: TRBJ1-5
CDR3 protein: CASSPPRDRPNQPQHF
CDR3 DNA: TGTGCCAGCAGCCCACCCCGGGACAGGCCGAACCAGCCCCAGCATTTT

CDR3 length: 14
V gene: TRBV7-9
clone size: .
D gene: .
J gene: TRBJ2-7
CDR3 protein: CASSLGLYSYEQYF
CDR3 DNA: TGTGCCAGCAGCTTAGGTCTGTATTCCTACGAGCAGTACTTC

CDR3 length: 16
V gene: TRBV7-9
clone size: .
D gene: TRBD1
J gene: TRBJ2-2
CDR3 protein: CASSPGQGVNTGELFF
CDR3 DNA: TGTGCCAGCAGCCCGGGACAGGGGGTGAACACCGGGGAGCTGTTTTTT

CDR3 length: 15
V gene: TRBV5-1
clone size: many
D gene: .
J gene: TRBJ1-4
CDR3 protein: CASSYLGVSREKLFF
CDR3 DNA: TGCGCCAGCAGCTACTTGGGGGTGTCGCGGGAAAAACTGTTTTTT

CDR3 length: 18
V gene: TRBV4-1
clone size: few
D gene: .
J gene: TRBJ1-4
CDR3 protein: CASSQPDGRGATNEKLFF
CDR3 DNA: TGCGCCAGCAGCCAACCGGACGGGCGGGGAGCAACTAATGAAAAACTGTTTTTT

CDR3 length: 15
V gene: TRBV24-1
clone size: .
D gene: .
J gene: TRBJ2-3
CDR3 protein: CATSAPGPGTDTQYF
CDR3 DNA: TGTGCCACCAGTGCCCCAGGGCCGGGCACAGATACGCAGTATTTT

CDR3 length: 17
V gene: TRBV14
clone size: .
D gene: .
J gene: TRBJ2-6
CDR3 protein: CASSRLGVPTGANVLTF
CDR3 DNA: TGTGCCAGCAGCCGACTGGGAGTGCCTACTGGGGCCAACGTCCTGACTTTC

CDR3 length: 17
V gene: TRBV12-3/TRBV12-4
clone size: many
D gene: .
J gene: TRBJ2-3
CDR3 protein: CASSFSLAVLFTDTQYF
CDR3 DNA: TGTGCCAGCAGTTTCTCGTTAGCGGTGCTTTTCACAGATACGCAGTATTTT

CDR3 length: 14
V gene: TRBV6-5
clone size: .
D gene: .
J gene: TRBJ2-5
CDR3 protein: CASSYWGGEETQYF
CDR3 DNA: TGTGCCAGCAGTTACTGGGGCGGAGAAGAGACCCAGTACTTC

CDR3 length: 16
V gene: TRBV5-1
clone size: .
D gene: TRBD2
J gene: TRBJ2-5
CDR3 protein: CASSMTSGGYRETQYF
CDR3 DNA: TGCGCCAGCAGCATGACTAGCGGGGGGTATAGAGAGACCCAGTACTTC

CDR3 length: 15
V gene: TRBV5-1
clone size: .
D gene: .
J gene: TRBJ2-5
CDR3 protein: CASSSGQLFQETQYF
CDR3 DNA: TGCGCCAGCAGCTCTGGACAGCTCTTCCAAGAGACCCAGTACTTC

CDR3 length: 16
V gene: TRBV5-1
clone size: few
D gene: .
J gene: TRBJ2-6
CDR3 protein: CASSLDRSSGANVLTF
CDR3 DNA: TGCGCCAGCAGCTTGGACAGGAGCTCTGGGGCCAACGTCCTGACTTTC

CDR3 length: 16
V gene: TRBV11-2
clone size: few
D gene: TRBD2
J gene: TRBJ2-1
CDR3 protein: CASSLHSGGSYNEQFF
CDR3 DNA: TGTGCCAGCAGCCTGCACAGCGGGGGCTCCTACAATGAGCAGTTCTTC

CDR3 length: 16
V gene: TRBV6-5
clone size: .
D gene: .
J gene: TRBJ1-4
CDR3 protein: CASSSTHGRGDEKLFF
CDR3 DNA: TGTGCCAGCAGTTCCACCCATGGGAGGGGTGACGAAAAACTGTTTTTT

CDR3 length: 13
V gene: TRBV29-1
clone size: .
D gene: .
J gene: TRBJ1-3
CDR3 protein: CSVDPLGGNTIYF
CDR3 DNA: TGCAGCGTTGACCCATTGGGTGGAAACACCATATATTTT

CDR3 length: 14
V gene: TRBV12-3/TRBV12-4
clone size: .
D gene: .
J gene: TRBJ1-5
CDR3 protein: CASSPDISNQPQHF
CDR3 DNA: TGTGCCAGCAGCCCCGACATAAGCAATCAGCCCCAGCATTTT

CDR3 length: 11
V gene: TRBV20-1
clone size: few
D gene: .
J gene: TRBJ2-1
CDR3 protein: CSAPLGGEQFF
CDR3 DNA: TGCAGTGCCCCGCTCGGTGGTGAGCAGTTCTTC

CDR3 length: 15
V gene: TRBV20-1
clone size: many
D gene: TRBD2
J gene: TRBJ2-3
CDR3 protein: CSARTGRGDTDTQYF
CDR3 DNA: TGCAGTGCAAGAACCGGGCGGGGGGACACAGATACGCAGTATTTT

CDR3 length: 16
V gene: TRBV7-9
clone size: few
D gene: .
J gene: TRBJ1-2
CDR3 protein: CASSLLSPFPNYGYTF
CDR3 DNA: TGTGCCAGCAGCTTACTTAGCCCGTTCCCTAACTATGGCTACACCTTC

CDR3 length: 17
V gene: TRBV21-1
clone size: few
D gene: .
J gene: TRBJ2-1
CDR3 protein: CASSPRTSGGAYNEQFF
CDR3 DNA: TGTGCCAGCAGCCCCAGGACTAGCGGGGGGGCTTATAATGAGCAGTTCTTC

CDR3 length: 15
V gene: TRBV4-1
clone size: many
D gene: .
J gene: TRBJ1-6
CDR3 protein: CASSQVSRPDSPLHF
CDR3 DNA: TGCGCCAGCAGCCAAGTATCCCGACCCGATTCACCCCTCCACTTT

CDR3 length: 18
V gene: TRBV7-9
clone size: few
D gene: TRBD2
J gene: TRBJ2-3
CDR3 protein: CASSLGLAGATSTDTQYF
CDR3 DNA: TGTGCCAGCAGCTTGGGACTAGCGGGGGCTACTAGCACAGATACGCAGTATTTT

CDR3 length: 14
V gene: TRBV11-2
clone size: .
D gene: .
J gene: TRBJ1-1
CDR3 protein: CASSLLEGVGVAFF
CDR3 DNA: TGTGCCAGCAGCTTACTCGAGGGCGTGGGGGTAGCTTTCTTT

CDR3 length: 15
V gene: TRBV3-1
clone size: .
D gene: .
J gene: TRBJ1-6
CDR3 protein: CASSPTWPDRSPLHF
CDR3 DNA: TGTGCCAGCAGCCCGACTTGGCCTGATAGGTCACCCCTCCACTTT

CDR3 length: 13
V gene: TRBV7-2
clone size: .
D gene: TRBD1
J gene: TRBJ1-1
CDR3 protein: CASSAAGGREAFF
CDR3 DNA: TGTGCCAGCAGCGCTGCAGGGGGACGGGAAGCTTTCTTT

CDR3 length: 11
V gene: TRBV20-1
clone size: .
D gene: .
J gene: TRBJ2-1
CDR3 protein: CSAPSHNEQFF
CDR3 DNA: TGCAGTGCTCCATCCCACAATGAGCAGTTCTTC

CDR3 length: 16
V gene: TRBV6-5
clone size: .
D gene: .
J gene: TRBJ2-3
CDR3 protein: CASSQGHPLWTDTQYF
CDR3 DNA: TGTGCCAGCAGTCAAGGACATCCCCTTTGGACAGATACGCAGTATTTT

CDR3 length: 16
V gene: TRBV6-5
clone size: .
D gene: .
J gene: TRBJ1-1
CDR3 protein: CASSYSGSLLNTEAFF
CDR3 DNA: TGTGCCAGCAGTTACTCCGGATCCCTTTTGAACACTGAAGCTTTCTTT

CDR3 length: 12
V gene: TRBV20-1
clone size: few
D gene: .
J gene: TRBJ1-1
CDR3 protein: CSARYRNTEAFF
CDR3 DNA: TGCAGTGCTAGATACAGGAACACTGAAGCTTTCTTT

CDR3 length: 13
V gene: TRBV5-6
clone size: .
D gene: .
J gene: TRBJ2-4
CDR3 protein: CASSLGHDGYQYF
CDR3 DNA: TGTGCCAGCAGCTTGGGACATGACGGGTATCAGTACTTC

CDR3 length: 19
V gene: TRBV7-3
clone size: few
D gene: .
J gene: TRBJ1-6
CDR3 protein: CASSLMSPALGARDSPLHF
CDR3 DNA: TGTGCCAGCAGCTTAATGTCCCCCGCCCTGGGGGCAAGGGATTCACCCCTCCACTTT

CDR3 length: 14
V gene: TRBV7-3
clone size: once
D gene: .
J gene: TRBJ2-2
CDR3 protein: CASRPGWNTGELFF
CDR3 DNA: TGTGCCAGCAGACCGGGGTGGAACACCGGGGAGCTGTTTTTT

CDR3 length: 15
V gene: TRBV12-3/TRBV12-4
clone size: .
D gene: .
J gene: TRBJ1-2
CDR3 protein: CASSLDGRQLNGYTF
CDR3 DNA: TGTGCCAGCAGTCTAGACGGACGACAGTTAAATGGCTACACCTTC

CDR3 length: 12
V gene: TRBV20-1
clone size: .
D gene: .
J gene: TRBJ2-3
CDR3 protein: CSARDPPDTQYF
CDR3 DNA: TGCAGTGCTAGAGATCCCCCAGATACGCAGTATTTT

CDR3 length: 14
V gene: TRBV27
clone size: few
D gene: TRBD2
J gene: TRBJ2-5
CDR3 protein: CASNIAGGRETQYF
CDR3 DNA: TGTGCCAGCAATATAGCGGGGGGGCGAGAGACCCAGTACTTC

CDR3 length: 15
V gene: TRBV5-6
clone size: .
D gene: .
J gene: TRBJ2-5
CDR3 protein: CASSLPGRMGETQYF
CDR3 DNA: TGTGCCAGCAGCTTGCCGGGCAGGATGGGAGAGACCCAGTACTTC

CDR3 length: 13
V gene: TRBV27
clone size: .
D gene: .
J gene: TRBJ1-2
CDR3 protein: CASSIGTGGGYTF
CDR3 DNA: TGTGCCAGCAGCATCGGGACGGGGGGAGGCTACACCTTC

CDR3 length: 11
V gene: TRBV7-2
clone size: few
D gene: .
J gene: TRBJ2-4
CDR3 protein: CASSYGFSQYF
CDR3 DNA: TGTGCCAGCAGCTACGGGTTCTCTCAGTACTTC

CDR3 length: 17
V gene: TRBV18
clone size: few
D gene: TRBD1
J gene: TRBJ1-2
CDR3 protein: CASSPRGTGEFGYGYTF
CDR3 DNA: TGTGCCAGCTCACCGCGGGGGACAGGGGAGTTTGGATATGGCTACACCTTC

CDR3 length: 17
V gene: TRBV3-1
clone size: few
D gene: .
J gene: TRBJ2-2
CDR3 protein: CASSQEWVDLNTGELFF
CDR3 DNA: TGTGCCAGCAGCCAAGAATGGGTAGACTTGAACACCGGGGAGCTGTTTTTT

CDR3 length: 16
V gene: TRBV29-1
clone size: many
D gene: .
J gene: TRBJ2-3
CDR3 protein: CSVEDPLSASTDTQYF
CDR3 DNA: TGCAGCGTTGAAGATCCCCTTAGCGCCAGCACAGATACGCAGTATTTT